What follows describes a single T cell receptor (beta chain). The source of the sample is a study of shared clonotypes between healthy human individuals. Germline V gene data show CDR1 as SNHLY and CDR2 as FYNNEI. The trim removed 4 bases at V and 4 bases at J, leaving 3 bases unmatched. This CDR3 is 14 amino acids long. PBMC DNA, left unsorted, was sequenced on ten immunoSEQ deep assay plates. TCRdb keeps only in-frame clones here, not all; method: immunoSEQ multiplex PCR. This repertoire shows about 560,000 clones, just over 75% found once; its top ten account for around 12%. Sequencing was carried out using PBMCs. V gene TRBV2 combines with J gene TRBJ2-7, with 11 bases identical to TRBD2. The sequence came from a woman aged 40 to 50 in good health. Some clones in this sample may be carry-over from other donors' samples. CDR3 bases: TGTGCCAGCAGTGTATCTAGCGGGAGGTACGAGCAGTACTTC. Translation: CASSVSSGRYEQYF.